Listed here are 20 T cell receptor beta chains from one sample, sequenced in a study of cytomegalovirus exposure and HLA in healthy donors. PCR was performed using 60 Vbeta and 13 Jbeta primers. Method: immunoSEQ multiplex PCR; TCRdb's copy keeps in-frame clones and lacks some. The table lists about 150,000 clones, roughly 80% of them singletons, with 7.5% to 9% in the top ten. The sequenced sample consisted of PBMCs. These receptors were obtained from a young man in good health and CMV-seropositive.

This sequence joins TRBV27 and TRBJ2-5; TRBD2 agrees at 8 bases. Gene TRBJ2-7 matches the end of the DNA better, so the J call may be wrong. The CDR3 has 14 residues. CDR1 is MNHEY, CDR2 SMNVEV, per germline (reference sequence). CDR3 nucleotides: TGTGCCAGCAGTTCTAAGCGGGAGATATACGAGCAGTACTTC. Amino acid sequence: CASSSKREIYEQYF.

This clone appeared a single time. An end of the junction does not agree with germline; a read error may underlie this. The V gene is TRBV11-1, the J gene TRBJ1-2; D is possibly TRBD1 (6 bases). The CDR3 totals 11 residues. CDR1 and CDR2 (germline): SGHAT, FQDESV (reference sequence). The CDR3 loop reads CASSRRTALLF. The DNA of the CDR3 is TGTGCCAGCAGCCGACGGACAGCCCTTCTGTTC.

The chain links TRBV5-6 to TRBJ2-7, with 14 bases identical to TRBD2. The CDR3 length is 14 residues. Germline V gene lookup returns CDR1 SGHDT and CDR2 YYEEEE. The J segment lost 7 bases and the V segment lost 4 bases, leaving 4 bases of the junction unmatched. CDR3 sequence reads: CASSRGLAGVEQYF. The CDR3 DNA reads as TGTGCCAGCAGCAGGGGACTAGCGGGGGTGGAGCAGTACTTC. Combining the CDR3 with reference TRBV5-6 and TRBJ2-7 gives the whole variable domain DAGVTQSPTHLIKTRGQQVTLRCSPKSGHDTVSWYQQALGQGPQFIFQYYEEEERQRGNFPDRFSGHQFPNYSSELNVNALLLGDSALYLCASSRGLAGVEQYFGPGTRLTVT.

The DNA of the CDR3 is TGTGCCAGCAGCGTAGATGGCGGGGGATACTCCTACGAGCAGTACTTC. It codes for CASSVDGGGYSYEQYF. The rearrangement links TRBV9 to TRBJ2-7; 7 positions match TRBD2. J was trimmed by 0 bases and V by 0 bases; bases with no gene match: 6. The length of the CDR3 is 16 residues. The germline gives CDR1 SGDLS, CDR2 YYNGEE. The whole variable domain, remainder taken from reference TRBV9 and TRBJ2-7, is DSGVTQTPKHLITATGQRVTLRCSPRSGDLSVYWYQQSLDQGLQFLIQYYNGEERAKGNILERFSAQQFPDLHSELNLSSLELGDSALYFCASSVDGGGYSYEQYFGPGTRLTVT.

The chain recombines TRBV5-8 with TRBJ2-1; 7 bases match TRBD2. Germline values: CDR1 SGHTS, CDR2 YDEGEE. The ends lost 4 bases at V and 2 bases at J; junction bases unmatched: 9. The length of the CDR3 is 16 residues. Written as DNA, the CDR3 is TGTGCCAGCAGCCCGATTAGCGGGTCCGCCTACAATGAGCAGTTCTTC. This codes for CASSPISGSAYNEQFF. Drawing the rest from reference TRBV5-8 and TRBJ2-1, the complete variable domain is EAGVTQSPTHLIKTRGQQATLRCSPISGHTSVYWYQQALGLGLQFLLWYDEGEERNRGNFPPRFSGRQFPNYSSELNVNALELEDSALYLCASSPISGSAYNEQFFGPGTRLTVL.

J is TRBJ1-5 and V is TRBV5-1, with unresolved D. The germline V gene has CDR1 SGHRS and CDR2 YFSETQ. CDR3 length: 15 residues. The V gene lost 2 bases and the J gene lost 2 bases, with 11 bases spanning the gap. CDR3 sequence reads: CASSLGGTGNQPQHF. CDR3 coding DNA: TGCGCCAGCAGCTTAGGAGGTACGGGCAATCAGCCCCAGCATTTT.

The CDR3 region is CASSSTGDSVGKLFF. The CDR3 nucleotides read TGTGCCAGCAGTTCCACAGGGGACTCGGTCGGGAAACTGTTTTTT. The genes are TRBV6-6 and TRBJ1-4, with 7 bases lining up with TRBD1. The CDR3 runs to 15 residues. Germline V gene data show CDR1 as MNHNY and CDR2 as SVGAGI (reference sequence). Unmatched junction bases numbered 13, after V lost 4 bases and J lost 11 bases.

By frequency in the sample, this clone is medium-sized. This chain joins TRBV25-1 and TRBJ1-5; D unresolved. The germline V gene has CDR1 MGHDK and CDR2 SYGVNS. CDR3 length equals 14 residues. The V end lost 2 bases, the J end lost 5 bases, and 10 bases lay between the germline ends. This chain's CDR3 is CASSERGSDQPQHF. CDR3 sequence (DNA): TGTGCCAGCAGTGAAAGAGGATCGGATCAGCCCCAGCATTTT.

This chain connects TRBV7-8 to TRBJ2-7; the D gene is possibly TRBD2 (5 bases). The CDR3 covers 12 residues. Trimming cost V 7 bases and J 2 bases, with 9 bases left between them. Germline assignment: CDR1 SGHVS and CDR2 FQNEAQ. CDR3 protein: CASTPRAYEQYF. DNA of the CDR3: TGTGCCAGCACCCCGAGGGCCTACGAGCAGTACTTC. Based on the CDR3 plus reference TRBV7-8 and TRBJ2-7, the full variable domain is GAGVSQSPRYKVAKRGQDVALRCDPISGHVSLFWYQQALGQGPEFLTYFQNEAQLDKSGLPSDRFFAERPEGSVSTLKIQRTQQEDSAVYLCASTPRAYEQYFGPGTRLTVT.

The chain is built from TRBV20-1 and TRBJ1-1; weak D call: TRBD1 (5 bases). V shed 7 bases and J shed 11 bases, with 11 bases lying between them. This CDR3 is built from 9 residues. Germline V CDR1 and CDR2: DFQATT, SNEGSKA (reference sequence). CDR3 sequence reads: CSVVRGAFF. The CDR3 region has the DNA TGCAGTGTCGTGCGGGGGGCTTTCTTT.

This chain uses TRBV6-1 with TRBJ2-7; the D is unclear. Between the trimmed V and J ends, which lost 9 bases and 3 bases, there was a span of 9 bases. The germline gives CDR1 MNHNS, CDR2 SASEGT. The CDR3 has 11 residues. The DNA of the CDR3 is TGTGCCAGTCGGGTAAACTACGAGCAGTACTTC. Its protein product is CASRVNYEQYF.

The CDR3 protein is CASAETRNSIEQFF. CDR3 nucleotide sequence: TGTGCCAGCGCGGAGACTAGGAATAGTATTGAGCAGTTCTTC. The rearrangement links TRBV2 to TRBJ2-1; D is perhaps TRBD2 (6 bases). Germline CDR1 and CDR2: SNHLY and FYNNEI. This CDR3 comprises 14 residues. V was clipped by 8 bases and J by 9 bases, with 20 bases between them.

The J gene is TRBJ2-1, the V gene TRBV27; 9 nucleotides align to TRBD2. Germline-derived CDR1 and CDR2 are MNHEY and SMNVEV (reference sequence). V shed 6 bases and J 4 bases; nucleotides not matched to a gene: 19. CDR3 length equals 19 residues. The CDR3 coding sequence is TGTGCCAGCAGCCCCCGGGGGCTAGCGGGGCCCTCCCGGTACAATGAGCAGTTCTTC. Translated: CASSPRGLAGPSRYNEQFF.

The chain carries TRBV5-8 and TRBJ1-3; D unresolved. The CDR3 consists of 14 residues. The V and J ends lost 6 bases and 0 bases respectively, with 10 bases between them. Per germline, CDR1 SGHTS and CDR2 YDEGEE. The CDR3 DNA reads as TGTGCCAGCACCTTCAGTCGCTCTGGAAACACCATATATTTT. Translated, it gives CASTFSRSGNTIYF.

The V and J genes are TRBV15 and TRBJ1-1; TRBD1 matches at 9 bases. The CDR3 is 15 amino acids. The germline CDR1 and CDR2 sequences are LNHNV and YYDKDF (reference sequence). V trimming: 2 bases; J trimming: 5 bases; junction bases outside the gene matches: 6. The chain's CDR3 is CATSRLTGGGTEAFF. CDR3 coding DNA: TGTGCCACCAGCAGACTGACAGGGGGGGGGACTGAAGCTTTCTTT.

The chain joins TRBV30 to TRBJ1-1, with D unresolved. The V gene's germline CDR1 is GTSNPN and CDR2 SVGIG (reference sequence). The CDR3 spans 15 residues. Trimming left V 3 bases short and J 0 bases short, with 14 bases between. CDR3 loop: CAWRATGDMNTEAFF. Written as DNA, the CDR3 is TGTGCCTGGAGAGCTACGGGAGACATGAACACTGAAGCTTTCTTT.

CDR3 amino acids: CASSHGETQYF. In DNA, the CDR3 is TGTGCCAGCAGCCACGGAGAGACCCAGTACTTC. The V gene is TRBV4-2, the J gene TRBJ2-5, with no clear D. Germline V gene data show CDR1 as LGHNA and CDR2 as YNFKEQ. The CDR3 length is 11 residues. Trimming pared 3 bases from V and 4 bases from J, leaving 3 bases between.

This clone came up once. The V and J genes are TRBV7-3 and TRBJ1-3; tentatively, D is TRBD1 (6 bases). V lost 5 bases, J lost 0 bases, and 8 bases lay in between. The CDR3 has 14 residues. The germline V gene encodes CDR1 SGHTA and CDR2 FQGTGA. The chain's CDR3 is CASSQGSSGNTIYF. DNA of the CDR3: TGTGCCAGCAGCCAGGGGAGCTCTGGAAACACCATATATTTT. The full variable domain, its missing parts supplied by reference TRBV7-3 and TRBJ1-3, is GAGVSQTPSNKVTEKGKYVELRCDPISGHTALYWYRQSLGQGPEFLIYFQGTGAADDSGLPNDRFFAVRPEGSVSTLKIQRTERGDSAVYLCASSQGSSGNTIYFGEGSWLTVV.

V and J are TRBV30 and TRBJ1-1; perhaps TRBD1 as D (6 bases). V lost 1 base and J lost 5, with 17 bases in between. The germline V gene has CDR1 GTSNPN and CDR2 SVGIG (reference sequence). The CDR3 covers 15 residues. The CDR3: CAWSALPGGRTEAFF. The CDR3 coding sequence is TGTGCCTGGAGTGCACTCCCCGGGGGGCGGACTGAAGCTTTCTTT.

The CDR3 DNA sequence: TGTGCCAGCAGTTTCGGGGGGCAAAGAAACACCATATATTTT. This codes for CASSFGGQRNTIYF. This chain uses TRBV28 with TRBJ1-3; D perhaps matches TRBD1 (6 bases). The ends were cut back, 3 bases at V and 5 bases at J, with 11 bases in the middle. Germline CDR1 MDHEN, CDR2 SYDVKM. This CDR3 has 14 amino acids.